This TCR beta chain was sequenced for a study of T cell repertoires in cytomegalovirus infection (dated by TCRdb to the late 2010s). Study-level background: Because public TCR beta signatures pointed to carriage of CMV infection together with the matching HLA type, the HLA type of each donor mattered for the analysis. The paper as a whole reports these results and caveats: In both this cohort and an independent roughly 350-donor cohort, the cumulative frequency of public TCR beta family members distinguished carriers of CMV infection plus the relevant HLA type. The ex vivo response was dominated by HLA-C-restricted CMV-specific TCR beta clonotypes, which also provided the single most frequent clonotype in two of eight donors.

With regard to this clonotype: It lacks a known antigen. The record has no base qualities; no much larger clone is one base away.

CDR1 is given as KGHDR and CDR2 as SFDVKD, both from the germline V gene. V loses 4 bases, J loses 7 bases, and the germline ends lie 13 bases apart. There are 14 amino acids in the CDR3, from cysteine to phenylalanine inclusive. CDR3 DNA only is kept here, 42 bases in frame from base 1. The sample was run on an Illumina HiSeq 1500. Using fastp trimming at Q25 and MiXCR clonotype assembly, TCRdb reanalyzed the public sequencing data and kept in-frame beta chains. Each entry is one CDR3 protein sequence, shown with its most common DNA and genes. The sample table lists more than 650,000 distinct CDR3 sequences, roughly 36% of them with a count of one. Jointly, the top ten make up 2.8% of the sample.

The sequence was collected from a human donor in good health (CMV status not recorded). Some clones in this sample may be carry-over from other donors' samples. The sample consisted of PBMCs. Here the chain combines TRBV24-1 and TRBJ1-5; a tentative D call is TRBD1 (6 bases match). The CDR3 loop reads CATSEAGAFQPQHF. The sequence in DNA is TGTGCCACCAGTGAGGCGGGGGCTTTCCAGCCCCAGCATTTT.